This T cell receptor beta chain is from a study of blood T cell repertoires in COVID-19. Study information: Whether acute or convalescent, the COVID-19 samples came from the United States, Italy and Spain.

This CDR3 contains 15 residues. Germline values: CDR1 SQVTM, CDR2 ANQGSEA. The germline V and J ends were trimmed by 0 bases and 4 bases, with 12 bases remaining between them. Adults between about 18 and 95 years of age took part from about two dozen US areas. Clinical histories supplied by participants themselves formed the basis of cohort assignment. Produced via immunoSEQ multiplex PCR; TCRdb's table is partial and in-frame only. The data show some 260,000 clones, 80% to 90% seen once. The V call is TRBV29-1, the J call TRBJ2-2, with D perhaps matching TRBD2 (6 bases). The receptor's source is a man in his thirties or forties with acute COVID-19. Material: PBMCs or T cells enriched from blood (not recorded which). CDR3 sequence: CSVEDFQGGTGELFF. For the CDR3, the DNA is TGCAGCGTTGAAGATTTCCAGGGAGGCACCGGGGAGCTGTTTTTT.